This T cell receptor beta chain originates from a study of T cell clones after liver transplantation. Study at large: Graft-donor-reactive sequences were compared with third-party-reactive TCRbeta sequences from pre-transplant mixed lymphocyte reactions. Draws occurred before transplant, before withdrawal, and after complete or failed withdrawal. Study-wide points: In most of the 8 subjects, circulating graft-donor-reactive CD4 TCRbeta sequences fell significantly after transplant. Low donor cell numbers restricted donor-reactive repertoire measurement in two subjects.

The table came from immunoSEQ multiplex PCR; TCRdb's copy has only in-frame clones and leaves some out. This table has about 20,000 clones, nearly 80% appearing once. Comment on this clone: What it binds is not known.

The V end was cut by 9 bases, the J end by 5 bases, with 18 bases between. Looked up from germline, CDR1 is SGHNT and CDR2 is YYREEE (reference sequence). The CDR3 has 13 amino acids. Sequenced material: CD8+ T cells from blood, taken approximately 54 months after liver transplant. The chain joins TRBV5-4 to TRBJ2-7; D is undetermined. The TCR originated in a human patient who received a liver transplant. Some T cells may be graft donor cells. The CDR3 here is CANLDNPPNEQYF. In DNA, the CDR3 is TGTGCCAACCTCGACAACCCCCCAAACGAGCAGTACTTC.